The T cell receptor beta chain under discussion was sequenced for a study of cytomegalovirus exposure and HLA in healthy donors. As to this clone: What it recognizes is unknown.

With 60 Vbeta and 13 Jbeta primers, the PCR was carried out. Profiling relied on immunoSEQ multiplex PCR, and the TCRdb table lists in-frame clones only, not all of them. The top ten clones hold around 4.5% of a sample with approximately 160,000 clones, about 65% of them seen once. In germline, CDR1 is SGHRS, CDR2 YFSETQ. This CDR3 is built from 14 residues. Trimming cost V 5 bases and J 6 bases, with 17 bases left between them. Points from the study as a whole: By HLA locus, TCR association rates varied in a later analysis, with DRB1 showing the most and HLA-C the fewest. In an earlier analysis, in approximately 570 donors, most V segments appeared productive either ~87% or ~30% of the time.

This receptor was identified in a woman between 18 and 30 years old in good health and CMV-seropositive. The sequencing sample was made of PBMCs. The gene calls are TRBV5-1 and TRBJ1-1, with D possibly being TRBD1 (6 bases). This chain's CDR3 is CASRDRTEYPEAFF. The CDR3 region has the DNA TGCGCCAGCAGGGATCGGACAGAATACCCTGAAGCTTTCTTT.